Listed below are T cell receptor beta chains from one sample, sequenced in a study of T cells after yellow fever vaccination. One entry per CDR3 protein, called by TCRdb with MiXCR from the 5' RACE reads. The sample yields about 320,000 distinct CDR3 sequences, about 10% seen once. This material consisted of CD4+ T cells sorted from PBMCs, taken 45 days after the yellow fever booster vaccination. Every receptor here comes from a man aged 18 to 30 who received the YFV17D yellow fever vaccine. Both conserved end residues are part of each CDR3. The D gene is left open where the match is weak. Where a row states a size, it is once, few, many or the class of an expanded clone; other rows omit it.

clone_size,d_call,v_call,j_call,cdr3_aa,cdr3_nt
NA,TRBD2,TRBV6-5,TRBJ2-3,CASSSPGAGGLTDTQYF,TGTGCCAGCAGTTCTCCCGGGGCGGGGGGGCTCACAGATACGCAGTATTTT
many,NA,TRBV7-2,TRBJ2-3,CASSSVGDTQYF,TGTGCCAGCAGCTCCGTGGGAGATACGCAGTATTTT
NA,TRBD1,TRBV27,TRBJ1-2,CASSLSGTGDGYTF,TGTGCCAGCAGTTTATCGGGGACAGGGGATGGCTACACCTTC
NA,TRBD2,TRBV4-2,TRBJ2-2,CASSQDPGTTFTGELFF,TGTGCCAGCAGCCAAGATCCCGGGACTACCTTCACCGGGGAGCTGTTTTTT
many,TRBD1,TRBV7-2,TRBJ1-5,CASSSQGNSNQPQHF,TGTGCCAGCAGCTCACAGGGGAATAGCAATCAGCCCCAGCATTTT
NA,TRBD2,TRBV12-3/TRBV12-4,TRBJ2-1,CASSFSGGPSSSYNEQFF,TGTGCCAGCAGTTTCAGCGGGGGCCCTTCGTCCTCCTACAATGAGCAGTTCTTC
few,TRBD2,TRBV9,TRBJ2-5,CASSVGGLAGGQETQYF,TGTGCCAGCAGCGTAGGTGGACTAGCGGGGGGGCAAGAGACCCAGTACTTC
NA,NA,TRBV3-1,TRBJ2-4,CASSLGGAGNIQYF,TGTGCCAGCAGCCTAGGGGGGGCCGGAAACATTCAGTACTTC
many,NA,TRBV5-6,TRBJ1-6,CASSLGQGLENSPLHF,TGTGCCAGCAGCTTGGGGCAGGGGTTGGAGAATTCACCCCTCCACTTT
few,TRBD1,TRBV10-3,TRBJ2-1,CAISARGDRGRRTNNEQFF,TGTGCCATCAGTGCCCGGGGGGACAGGGGTCGGCGGACCAACAATGAGCAGTTCTTC
few,NA,TRBV5-6,TRBJ2-1,CASSFGTQQFF,TGTGCCAGCAGCTTTGGGACTCAGCAGTTCTTC
NA,TRBD1,TRBV15,TRBJ2-3,CATSSRRTGDDTQYF,TGTGCCACCAGCAGCCGAAGGACAGGGGACGATACGCAGTATTTT
many,NA,TRBV5-1,TRBJ2-3,CASSLGSGTDTQYF,TGCGCCAGCAGCTTGGGGTCCGGCACAGATACGCAGTATTTT
few,NA,TRBV7-9,TRBJ2-1,CASSFLKRGFSSYNEQFF,TGTGCCAGCAGCTTCCTGAAGAGGGGCTTTAGCTCCTACAATGAGCAGTTCTTC
NA,NA,TRBV7-3,TRBJ1-1,CASSRGGSHTEAFF,TGTGCCAGCAGCCGTGGGGGCAGCCACACTGAAGCTTTCTTT
NA,NA,TRBV7-9,TRBJ1-6,CASSHRPPGLIRALHF,TGTGCCAGCAGCCATCGGCCACCTGGACTAATTCGAGCCCTCCACTTT
few,NA,TRBV6-5,TRBJ2-2,CASSSRGPGELFF,TGTGCCAGCAGCTCCAGGGGACCCGGGGAGCTGTTTTTT
NA,NA,TRBV2,TRBJ2-3,CASSERSLASSTQYF,TGTGCCAGCAGTGAAAGGTCTCTAGCAAGCAGTACGCAGTATTTT
NA,NA,TRBV20-1,TRBJ2-3,CSARDQWGGPDTQYF,TGCAGTGCTAGAGATCAGTGGGGGGGGCCGGATACGCAGTATTTT
few,NA,TRBV12-3/TRBV12-4,TRBJ1-1,CASSTQGYTEAFF,TGTGCCAGCAGCACCCAGGGTTACACTGAAGCTTTCTTT
few,TRBD1,TRBV19,TRBJ1-5,CASSPWDRGGGNQPQHF,TGTGCCAGTAGTCCATGGGACAGGGGAGGGGGCAATCAGCCCCAGCATTTT
many,NA,TRBV5-5,TRBJ2-1,CASSSRQDQSYNEQFF,TGTGCCAGCAGCTCCAGACAGGATCAGTCCTACAATGAGCAGTTCTTC